Only one count was recorded for the clone carrying this T cell receptor beta chain. Participants were placed into cohorts based on the clinical history they reported. Recovered Cohort 3 donors showed two negative PCRs, clearance, or symptom resolution. How the authors handled the data: Counts of nucleated cells, estimated from reference gene primer amplification, were obtained. Profiled with immunoSEQ multiplex PCR; TCRdb holds only in-frame clones, not every one. D and trimming were read from the DNA, whereas the V and J calls and clone size are those reported in that table. This sample has fewer than 350,000 clones, with 75% to 90% found just once. The record originates from a study of blood T cell repertoires in COVID-19. There are 12 residues in the CDR3. V was clipped by 5 bases and J by 15 bases; unmatched bases: 8. Germline-derived CDR1 and CDR2 are MNHEY and SVGAGI.

The receptor was isolated from a man under 40 who had recovered from COVID-19. Input material: PBMCs or T cells enriched from blood (not recorded which). This chain connects TRBV6-5 to TRBJ2-1; 9 bases agree with TRBD1. This CDR3 is CASSLKGQGLFF. The CDR3 nucleotides are TGTGCCAGCAGTCTAAAGGGACAGGGCCTGTTCTTC.